These T cell receptor beta chains were read from a single sample in a study of blood T cell repertoires in COVID-19. The table came from immunoSEQ multiplex PCR; TCRdb's copy has only in-frame clones and leaves some out. Here the sample spans some 110,000 clones, about 82% being singletons. The source material was peripheral blood. The receptors originated from a man at least 80 years old with COVID-19, enrolled during active disease. The CDR3 runs from the conserved cysteine through the conserved F or W. D genes are given only for firm matches. Part of the rows lack a size; the others show once, few, many or a class for expanded clones.

>-|TRBD1|TRBV11-2|TRBJ2-5
TGTGCCAGCAGCTCGGGACAGTCGGAGACCCAGTACTTC
CASSSGQSETQYF
>-|TRBD2|TRBV7-3|TRBJ2-3
TGTGCCAGCAGCCAAGGGACTAGCGGGAGCGATACGCAGTATTTT
CASSQGTSGSDTQYF
>once|TRBD1|TRBV9|TRBJ1-5
TGTGCCAGCAGCGTTGGACAGGGGGATCAGCCCCAGCATTTT
CASSVGQGDQPQHF
>few|-|TRBV29-1|TRBJ1-2
TGCAGCGTTGAAGGGGTCCGGGGAATGGACTATGGCTACACCTTC
CSVEGVRGMDYGYTF
>-|TRBD2|TRBV10-2|TRBJ2-7
TGCGCCAGCAGTGGAGGCGGGAGTAGCCTCTCCTACGAGCAGTACTTC
CASSGGGSSLSYEQYF
>few|TRBD1|TRBV9|TRBJ2-7
TGTGCCAGCAGCGTAGGTTGGACAGGGCGACCCTACGAGCAGTACTTC
CASSVGWTGRPYEQYF
>few|TRBD1|TRBV4-2|TRBJ2-1
TGTGCCAGCAGCCGACAGGGGGCTGCCGCCTCCTACAATGAGCAGTTCTTC
CASSRQGAAASYNEQFF
>-|-|TRBV9|TRBJ2-1
TGTGCCAGCAGCACCCGGGGTAGAGATGAGCAGTTCTTC
CASSTRGRDEQFF
>-|-|TRBV29-1|TRBJ2-5
TGCAGCGGATTAGAACAAGAGACCCAGTACTTC
CSGLEQETQYF
>-|TRBD1|TRBV5-1|TRBJ2-1
TGCGCCAGCAGCGTCCGGGACAGGGGCGTGGATGAGCAGTTCTTC
CASSVRDRGVDEQFF
>-|-|TRBV15|TRBJ2-3
TGTGCCACCAGCAGAGCCCCTGGCACGAGCACAGATACGCAGTATTTT
CATSRAPGTSTDTQYF
>-|-|TRBV27|TRBJ2-7
TGTGCCAGCAGTTTAGGCGCTAGGGTAGGAGCGGTGGAGCAGTACTTC
CASSLGARVGAVEQYF
>once|TRBD2|TRBV28|TRBJ2-1
TGTGCCAGCATCCCCTCGGGACTAGCGAAATACAATGAGCAGTTCTTC
CASIPSGLAKYNEQFF
>-|TRBD2|TRBV7-8|TRBJ2-3
TGTGCCAGCAGCCCTAGCGGGATGGGCACAGATACGCAGTATTTT
CASSPSGMGTDTQYF
>few|-|TRBV5-6|TRBJ2-7
TGTGCCAGCAGCTTTTACACGTCCTACGAGCAGTACTTC
CASSFYTSYEQYF
>-|TRBD2|TRBV5-4|TRBJ2-7
TGTGCCAGCAGCAAGTACCAAGCGGGAGCGGGTGAGCAGTACTTC
CASSKYQAGAGEQYF
>-|TRBD2|TRBV7-3|TRBJ2-1
TGTGCCAGCAGCACCCTAGCGGGAAGCTACAATGAGCAGTTCTTC
CASSTLAGSYNEQFF
>once|-|TRBV7-2|TRBJ1-1
TGTGCCAGCAGCTTTAACACAGGGTTTGGCACTGAAGCTTTCTTT
CASSFNTGFGTEAFF
>once|-|TRBV6-6|TRBJ2-3
TGTGCCAGCAGTTACTCAGGGGGTGGAACAGATACGCAGTATTTT
CASSYSGGGTDTQYF
>few|-|TRBV5-1|TRBJ2-7
TGCGCCAGCAGCTTGGCTAGATCCCACGAGCAGTACTTC
CASSLARSHEQYF
>-|TRBD1|TRBV7-2|TRBJ1-2
TGTGCCAGCAGCGCACAGGGGTTGTCTAACTATGGCTACACCTTC
CASSAQGLSNYGYTF
>-|-|TRBV2|TRBJ1-1
TGTGCCAGCACGAGGAGGGAGGGGGTCTCTGAAGCTTTCTTT
CASTRREGVSEAFF
>-|-|TRBV6-5|TRBJ2-1
TGTGCCAGCAGTTACTCTGGACTGGATATACGGGAGCAGTTCTTC
CASSYSGLDIREQFF
>-|-|TRBV28|TRBJ1-3
TGTGCCAGCAGTTCAGGGATAGTCAGCGGGGGAAACACCATATATTTT
CASSSGIVSGGNTIYF
>-|TRBD2|TRBV6-4|TRBJ2-2
TGTGCCAGCAGTGTCTTTCCGGGACTAGCGAACGGGGAGCTGTTTTTT
CASSVFPGLANGELFF
>-|TRBD2|TRBV9|TRBJ2-5
TGTGCCAGCAGCGTAAGGGGTCTAGCGGGAGAGACCCAGTACTTC
CASSVRGLAGETQYF
>-|TRBD2|TRBV4-3|TRBJ2-7
TGCGCCAGCAGCCAAGATCGAGCGGGAGGTTTCGTCTACGAGCAGTACTTC
CASSQDRAGGFVYEQYF
>-|-|TRBV29-1|TRBJ1-5
TGCAGCGTTGGCGGGGGCTCCAATCAGCCCCAGCATTTT
CSVGGGSNQPQHF
>-|TRBD2|TRBV7-6|TRBJ2-1
TGTGCCAGCAGCTTGAGGCGGGGGAGCTCCTACAATGAGCAGTTCTTC
CASSLRRGSSYNEQFF
>few|-|TRBV18|TRBJ2-7
TGTGCCAGCTCACGACCGGCTGGGGGCATTGGCGAGCAGTACTTC
CASSRPAGGIGEQYF
>-|-|TRBV4-2|TRBJ1-2
TGTGCCAGCAGCCAAGATGGGGGGGTTGCCTATGGCTACACCTTC
CASSQDGGVAYGYTF